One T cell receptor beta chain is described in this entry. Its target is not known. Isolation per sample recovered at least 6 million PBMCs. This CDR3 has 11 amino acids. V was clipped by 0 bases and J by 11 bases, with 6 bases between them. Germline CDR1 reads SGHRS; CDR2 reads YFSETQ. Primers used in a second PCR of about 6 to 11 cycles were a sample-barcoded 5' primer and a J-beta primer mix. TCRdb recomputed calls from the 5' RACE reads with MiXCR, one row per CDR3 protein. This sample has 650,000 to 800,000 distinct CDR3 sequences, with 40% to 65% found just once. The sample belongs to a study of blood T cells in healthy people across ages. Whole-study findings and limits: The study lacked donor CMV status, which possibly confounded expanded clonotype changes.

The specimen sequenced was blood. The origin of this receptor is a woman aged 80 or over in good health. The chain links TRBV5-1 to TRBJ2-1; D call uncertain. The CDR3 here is CASSLEAKQFF. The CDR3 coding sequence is TGCGCCAGCAGCTTGGAAGCCAAGCAGTTCTTC.